This TCR beta chain was profiled in a study of blood T cell repertoires in COVID-19. Across the study: Both acute and convalescent COVID-19 samples were obtained from the United States, Italy and Spain.

Profiling relied on immunoSEQ multiplex PCR, and the TCRdb table lists in-frame clones only, not all of them. The data contain 25,000 to 40,000 clones, approximately 85% of them singletons. This TCR was recovered from a human donor in a cohort sampled during active COVID-19. The sequenced sample consisted of peripheral blood.

The CDR3 nucleotides are TGTGCCAGCAGTTTAGGGGGCCGGGGGGTAGAGACCCAGTACTTC. It specifies CASSLGGRGVETQYF. V and J are TRBV27 and TRBJ2-5, with D perhaps matching TRBD2 (7 bases). Trimming left V 2 bases short and J 4 bases short, with 14 bases between. Germline V lookup: CDR1 MNHEY, CDR2 SMNVEV (reference sequence). This CDR3 has 15 residues.